Here is one T cell receptor (beta chain) with its context. The data belong to a study of blood T cell repertoires in COVID-19. Study-wide context: COVID-19 samples, acute and convalescent, were from the United States, Italy and Spain. T cells, B-cell-depleted T cells, or PBMCs supplied cDNA or gDNA.

Trimming shortened V by 9 bases and J by 4 bases, and 12 bases separated the two germline ends. CDR1 and CDR2 (germline): LNHDA, SQIVND (reference sequence). This CDR3 region has 13 residues. Per the original data handling: Cell counts per sample came from amplifying reference gene primers. The table came from immunoSEQ multiplex PCR; TCRdb's copy has only in-frame clones and leaves some out. V and J calls plus clone size are reproduced from that table; the DNA served to infer D and trimming. The sample holds over 110,000 clones, around 88% seen once. The sample taken for sequencing was peripheral blood. J is TRBJ2-2 and V is TRBV19, with D uncertain. This clonotype originated in a human donor in a cohort sampled during active COVID-19. As DNA, the CDR3 is TGTGCCAGCAGGTGGGCGAGCACCGGGGAGCTGTTTTTT. This codes for CASRWASTGELFF.